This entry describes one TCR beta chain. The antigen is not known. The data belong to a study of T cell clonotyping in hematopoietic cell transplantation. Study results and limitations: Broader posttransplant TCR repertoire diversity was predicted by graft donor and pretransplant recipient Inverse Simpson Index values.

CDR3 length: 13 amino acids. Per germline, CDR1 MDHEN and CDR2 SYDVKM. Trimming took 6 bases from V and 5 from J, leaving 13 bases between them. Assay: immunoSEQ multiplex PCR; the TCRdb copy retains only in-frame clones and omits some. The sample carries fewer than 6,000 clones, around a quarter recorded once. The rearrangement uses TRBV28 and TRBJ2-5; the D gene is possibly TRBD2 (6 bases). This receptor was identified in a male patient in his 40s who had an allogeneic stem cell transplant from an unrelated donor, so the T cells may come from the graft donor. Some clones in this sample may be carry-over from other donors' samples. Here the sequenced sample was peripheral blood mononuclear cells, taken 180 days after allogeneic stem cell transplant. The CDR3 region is CASRWGGGETQYF. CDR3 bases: TGTGCCAGCAGGTGGGGTGGAGGGGAGACCCAGTACTTC.